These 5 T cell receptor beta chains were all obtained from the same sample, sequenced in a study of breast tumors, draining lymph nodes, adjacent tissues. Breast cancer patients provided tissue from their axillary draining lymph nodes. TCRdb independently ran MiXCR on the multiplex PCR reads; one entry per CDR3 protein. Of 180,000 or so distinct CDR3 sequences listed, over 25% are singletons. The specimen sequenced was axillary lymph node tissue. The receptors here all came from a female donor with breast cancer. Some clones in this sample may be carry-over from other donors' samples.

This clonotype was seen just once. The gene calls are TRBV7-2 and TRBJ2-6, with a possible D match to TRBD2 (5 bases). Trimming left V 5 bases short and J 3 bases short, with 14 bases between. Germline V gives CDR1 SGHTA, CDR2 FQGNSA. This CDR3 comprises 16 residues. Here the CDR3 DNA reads TGTGCCAGCAGCCCCCTGATGGGAGATGGGGCCAACGTCCTGACTTTC. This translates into CASSPLMGDGANVLTF.

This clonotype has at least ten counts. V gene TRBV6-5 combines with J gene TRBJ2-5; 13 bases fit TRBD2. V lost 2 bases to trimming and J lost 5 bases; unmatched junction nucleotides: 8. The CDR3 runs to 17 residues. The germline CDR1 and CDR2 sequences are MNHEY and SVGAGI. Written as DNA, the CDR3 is TGTGCCAGCAGTTACATTACTAGCGGGAGGGGCGAGGAGACCCAGTACTTC. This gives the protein CASSYITSGRGEETQYF.

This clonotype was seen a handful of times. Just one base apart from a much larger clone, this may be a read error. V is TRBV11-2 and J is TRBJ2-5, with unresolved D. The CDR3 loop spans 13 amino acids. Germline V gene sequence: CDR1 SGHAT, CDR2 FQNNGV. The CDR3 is CASSLLNQATQYF. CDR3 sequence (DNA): TGTGCCAGCAGCTTATTAAACCAAGCGACCCAGTACTTC. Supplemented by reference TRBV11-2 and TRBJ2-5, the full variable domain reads EAGVAQSPRYKIIEKRQSVAFWCNPISGHATLYWYQQILGQGPKLLIQFQNNGVVDDSQLPKDRFSAERLKGVDSTLKIQPAKLEDSAVYLCASSLLNQATQYFGPGTRLLVL.

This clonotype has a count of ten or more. CDR3 sequence reads: CASSYGLAWNEQFF. The DNA for the CDR3 is TGTGCCAGCAGTTATGGACTAGCTTGGAATGAGCAGTTCTTC. The chain joins TRBV11-2 to TRBJ2-1, with 8 bases identical to TRBD2. This CDR3 region has 14 residues. In germline, CDR1 is SGHAT, CDR2 FQNNGV. After removal of 6 bases from V and 7 bases from J, the junction contained 8 bases not matched to a gene.

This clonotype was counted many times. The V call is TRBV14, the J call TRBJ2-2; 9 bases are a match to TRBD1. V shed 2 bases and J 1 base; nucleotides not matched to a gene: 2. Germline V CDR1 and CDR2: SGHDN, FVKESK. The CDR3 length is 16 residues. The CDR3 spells CASSQSGQGNTGELFF. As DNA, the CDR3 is TGTGCCAGCAGCCAATCGGGACAGGGGAACACCGGGGAGCTGTTTTTT.